This TCR beta chain was retrieved from a study of T cells in Graves' hyperthyroidism and ophthalmopathy. In the study overall: Upon initial diagnosis and before any treatment, peripheral blood was collected.

Those with hyperthyroidism were 18 to 65 years old, newly diagnosed, and ill for under 2 months. The authors took PBMCs from roughly 9.7 ml fresh peripheral blood. The CDR3 length is 13 residues. The V gene's germline CDR1 is MDHEN and CDR2 SYDVKM. V lost 3 bases and J 3 bases, leaving 9 bases between the germline ends. From RNA transcripts, TCR beta CDR3 regions were amplified. The HTBI primer set served for first-round RT-PCR of the TCR CDR3. A single record per CDR3 protein comes from TCRdb applying MiXCR to the multiplex PCR reads. The sample holds approximately 630,000 distinct CDR3 sequences, around 16% seen once. There are many counts of this clonotype. Antigen specificity is unknown. Whole-study results and caveats: A median about 6 months before onset, the model predicted ophthalmopathy.

The origin of this receptor is a woman in her thirties with Graves' hyperthyroidism. V is TRBV28 and J is TRBJ2-7; D assignment may be TRBD1 or TRBD2 (5 bases each). Sequences were obtained from blood. CDR3 DNA: TGTGCCAGCAGTTTCCAGGGACGCTACGAGCAGTACTTC. Its protein is CASSFQGRYEQYF. Based on the CDR3 plus reference TRBV28 and TRBJ2-7, the full variable domain is DVKVTQSSRYLVKRTGEKVFLECVQDMDHENMFWYRQDPGLGLRLIYFSYDVKMKEKGDIPEGYSVSREKKERFSLILESASTNQTSMYLCASSFQGRYEQYFGPGTRLTVT.